Following are 20 T cell receptor beta chains from one sample sequenced in a study of blood T cell repertoires in COVID-19 (dated by TCRdb to the early 2020s). Library preparation used the immunoSEQ multiplex PCR assay. Entries here come from immuneACCESS through TCRdb and include only in-frame sequences with V and J called. Some clones fail to appear in such tables; in the studies checked, an unresolved V gene covers under half of the shortfall, and the cause of the remainder is unknown. The sample table holds roughly 260,000 clones, of which around 87% were seen once. The ten largest make up approximately 2.2% of the sample. The sample was peripheral blood. These receptors were collected from a woman aged 45-59 years with acute or convalescent COVID-19.

The chain combines TRBV27 with TRBJ1-1; maybe TRBD1 (5 bases). CDR1 is MNHEY and CDR2 is SMNVEV in the germline V gene (reference sequence). Trimming left V 3 bases short and J 6 bases short, with 8 bases between. CDR3 length equals 12 residues. Here the CDR3 reads CASSFGGAEAFF. In DNA form, the CDR3 reads TGTGCCAGCAGTTTTGGGGGGGCTGAAGCTTTCTTT.

The chain joins TRBV4-1 to TRBJ2-1; D might be TRBD2 (6 bases). CDR3 length: 16 amino acids. The V end lost 3 bases, the J end lost 0 bases, and 12 bases lay between the germline ends. CDR1 MGHRA and CDR2 YSYEKL come from the germline V gene. CDR3 amino acids: CASSHGIADSYNEQFF. The CDR3 nucleotides are TGCGCCAGCAGCCACGGAATAGCGGACTCCTACAATGAGCAGTTCTTC.

This chain joins TRBV19 and TRBJ1-2; D not resolved. The CDR3 is made up of 13 amino acids. Germline CDR1 and CDR2: LNHDA and SQIVND (reference sequence). V was trimmed by 2 bases and J by 4 bases, leaving 8 bases between them. The CDR3 region is CASSISTPYGYTF. DNA of the CDR3: TGTGCCAGTAGTATATCGACTCCCTATGGCTACACCTTC.

This clone was detected only once. V and J are TRBV7-6 and TRBJ1-2, with TRBD1 as a possible D gene (5 bases). The CDR3 length is 13 residues. V lost 5 bases and J lost 7, with 14 bases in between. Germline V gene lookup returns CDR1 SGHVS and CDR2 FNYEAQ. The CDR3: CASSPDSGSGYTF. DNA of the CDR3: TGTGCCAGCAGCCCCGACAGTGGCTCTGGCTACACCTTC.

Only a few counts were recorded for this clone. The CDR3 reads CASSDGTGGTGNQPQHF. In nucleotides, the CDR3 is TGTGCCAGCTCCGACGGGACAGGGGGCACGGGCAATCAGCCCCAGCATTTT. This sequence joins TRBV5-4 and TRBJ1-5; 12 bases are shared with TRBD1. The J segment lost 2 bases and the V segment lost 7 bases, leaving 10 bases of the junction unmatched. Germline V gene lookup returns CDR1 SGHNT and CDR2 YYREEE (reference sequence). The CDR3 extends over 17 amino acids. Combining the CDR3 with reference TRBV5-4 and TRBJ1-5 gives the whole variable domain ETGVTQSPTHLIKTRGQQVTLRCSSQSGHNTVSWYQQALGQGPQFIFQYYREEENGRGNFPPRFSGLQFPNYSSELNVNALELDDSALYLCASSDGTGGTGNQPQHFGDGTRLSIL.

J is TRBJ1-4 and V is TRBV3-1 (or the pseudogene TRBV3-2); 10 bases line up with TRBD1. V gave up 4 bases and J gave up 7 bases; unmatched junction bases: 9. Germline lookup yields CDR1 LGHDT and CDR2 YNNKEL (reference sequence). The CDR3 contains 16 residues. The CDR3 DNA reads TGTGCCAGCAGCCGATACTGGACAGGGGGAGGTGAAAAACTGTTTTTT. It yields the protein CASSRYWTGGGEKLFF.

The chain has TRBV5-1 and TRBJ1-3, with 8 bases that match TRBD1. Germline V gene data show CDR1 as SGHRS and CDR2 as YFSETQ. V trimming: 2 bases; J trimming: 3 bases; junction bases outside the gene matches: 7. The CDR3 length is 16 residues. CDR3 residues: CASSFGQGGRGNTIYF. CDR3 DNA: TGCGCCAGCAGCTTCGGACAGGGAGGTCGTGGAAACACCATATATTTT.

The chain couples TRBV19 to TRBJ2-7; possible D gene TRBD1, 6 bases. The CDR3 contains 14 residues. Germline V gene data show CDR1 as LNHDA and CDR2 as SQIVND (reference sequence). The germline V and J ends were trimmed by 3 bases and 2 bases, with 11 bases remaining between them. CDR3 loop: CASSIGRGPYEQYF. CDR3 DNA sequence: TGTGCCAGTAGTATCGGCAGGGGTCCCTACGAGCAGTACTTC. Variable domain in full (rest from reference TRBV19 and TRBJ2-7): DGGITQSPKYLFRKEGQNVTLSCEQNLNHDAMYWYRQDPGQGLRLIYYSQIVNDFQKGDIAEGYSVSREKKESFPLTVTSAQKNPTAFYLCASSIGRGPYEQYFGPGTRLTVT.

J is TRBJ1-1 and V is TRBV27; possibly TRBD1 for D (5 bases). Germline V gives CDR1 MNHEY, CDR2 SMNVEV (reference sequence). This CDR3 has 14 amino acids. V was pared by 5 bases and J by 1 base, with 11 bases between. Here the CDR3 reads CASSDGGANTEAFF. The CDR3 DNA is TGTGCCAGCAGTGACGGGGGAGCGAACACTGAAGCTTTCTTT.

This clone was recorded only once. The gene calls are TRBV7-8 and TRBJ2-1; tentatively, D is TRBD2 (7 bases). Trimming took off 5 bases at V and 8 bases at J, with 25 bases between the two ends. Per germline, CDR1 SGHVS and CDR2 FQNEAQ. CDR3 size: 17 residues. For the CDR3, the DNA is TGTGCCAGCAGCACCCCTCATGGGGGCGGGAGTACCGATGAGCAGTTCTTC. Translation gives CASSTPHGGGSTDEQFF. Using reference TRBV7-8 and TRBJ2-1 for the parts outside the CDR3, the full variable domain is GAGVSQSPRYKVAKRGQDVALRCDPISGHVSLFWYQQALGQGPEFLTYFQNEAQLDKSGLPSDRFFAERPEGSVSTLKIQRTQQEDSAVYLCASSTPHGGGSTDEQFFGPGTRLTVL.

This sequence joins TRBV5-4 and TRBJ2-1; TRBD2 matches at 10 bases. Germline V gives CDR1 SGHNT, CDR2 YYREEE (reference sequence). This CDR3 has 15 residues. V was clipped by 4 bases and J by 8 bases; unmatched bases: 9. CDR3 sequence (DNA): TGTGCCAGCAGCGCAGGGACTAGCGTAAGGGATGAGCAGTTCTTC. Encoded protein: CASSAGTSVRDEQFF.

This chain joins TRBV2 and TRBJ1-2, with TRBD1 identical over 7 bases. V lost 6 bases, J lost 7 bases, and 5 bases stayed unmatched. The germline V gene has CDR1 SNHLY and CDR2 FYNNEI. The CDR3 loop spans 12 amino acids. CDR3 in amino acids: CASSRQGVGYTF. The CDR3, as DNA: TGTGCCAGCAGCCGACAGGGCGTTGGCTACACCTTC.

The chain recombines TRBV10-3 with TRBJ1-5; 8 bases fit TRBD1. Trimming cost V 4 bases and J 7 bases; bases outside gene matches: 6. The CDR3 sequence is 14 residues long. The germline V gene encodes CDR1 ENHRY and CDR2 SYGVKD. The DNA of the CDR3 is TGTGCCATCAGTGTCCAGGGGGCACGACAGCCCCAGCATTTT. It specifies CAISVQGARQPQHF.

The rearrangement uses TRBV5-1 and TRBJ2-1; 9 nucleotides agree with TRBD1. V shed 3 bases, J shed 5 bases, and the junction held 9 bases outside the gene matches. The CDR3 is made up of 16 amino acids. Germline assignment: CDR1 SGHRS and CDR2 YFSETQ. The CDR3 nucleotides read TGCGCCAGCAGCTCCTACGACCGGGACAGGGACAATGAGCAGTTCTTC. It is translated as CASSSYDRDRDNEQFF.

The chain is built from TRBV6-5 and TRBJ2-5; TRBD1 is a possible D gene (6 bases). This CDR3 is built from 15 residues. Germline V gives CDR1 MNHEY, CDR2 SVGAGI. Trimming pared 2 bases from V and 1 base from J, leaving 11 bases between. The CDR3 loop is CASSYRTVLQETQYF. CDR3 sequence (DNA): TGTGCCAGCAGTTACAGGACAGTCCTCCAAGAGACCCAGTACTTC.

V is TRBV27 and J is TRBJ2-5; D might be TRBD1 (5 bases). This CDR3 contains 14 residues. Trimming took off 2 bases at V and 4 bases at J, with 11 bases between the two ends. Germline-derived CDR1 and CDR2 are MNHEY and SMNVEV (reference sequence). CDR3 DNA sequence: TGTGCCAGCAGTTTAGAAGGGGCTGGAGAGACCCAGTACTTC. This codes for CASSLEGAGETQYF.

V and J are TRBV4-2 and TRBJ1-5, with 9 positions matching TRBD1. The J segment lost 4 bases and the V segment lost 3 bases, leaving 4 bases of the junction unmatched. CDR1 and CDR2 (germline): LGHNA, YNFKEQ. The CDR3 spans 15 residues. CDR3 in amino acids: CASSHRDRENQPQHF. CDR3 coding DNA: TGTGCCAGCAGCCATCGGGACAGGGAAAATCAGCCCCAGCATTTT.

This clone was seen only once. The V gene is TRBV5-1, the J gene TRBJ2-5; D unclear. Trimming removed 4 bases at V and 5 bases at J, with 12 bases between. The CDR3 spans 13 residues. Germline loops: CDR1 SGHRS, CDR2 YFSETQ. The CDR3: CASSPQKSETQYF. CDR3 DNA sequence: TGCGCCAGCAGCCCTCAAAAGAGTGAGACCCAGTACTTC.

The chain carries TRBV7-2 and TRBJ1-2, with D tentatively TRBD1 (6 bases). The CDR3 loop spans 15 amino acids. The V end lost 5 bases, the J end lost 6 bases, and 19 bases lay between the germline ends. The germline V gene encodes CDR1 SGHTA and CDR2 FQGNSA. CDR3 sequence: CASSPRRQVSNGYTF. In nucleotides, the CDR3 is TGTGCCAGCAGCCCTCGGAGACAGGTTTCAAATGGCTACACCTTC.

The chain is built from TRBV20-1 and TRBJ1-2; no firm D call. V lost 8 bases, J lost 13 bases, and 11 bases lay in between. Germline CDR1 reads DFQATT; CDR2 reads SNEGSKA (reference sequence). This CDR3 is built from 8 residues. The CDR3 here is CSPTGFTF. CDR3 nucleotides: TGCAGTCCTACGGGTTTCACCTTC.